The T cell receptor (beta chain) under discussion was sequenced for a study of T cells in Graves' hyperthyroidism and ophthalmopathy. The study, taken as a whole, reports: Most clonotypes expanded in thyroid above 0.001 were likewise present in blood.

Notes on this clonotype: What it recognizes is unknown.

What was amplified from RNA transcripts were TCR beta CDR3 regions. The TCR CDR3 first-round RT-PCR relied on the HTBI primer set. TCRdb fed the multiplex PCR reads into MiXCR, producing one record per CDR3 protein. This table has almost 600,000 distinct CDR3 sequences, approximately 44% appearing once. Trimming shortened V by 0 bases and J by 3 bases, and 6 bases separated the two germline ends. Germline V gene lookup returns CDR1 GTSNPN and CDR2 SVGIG (reference sequence). This CDR3 has 12 amino acids. Lactation, pregnancy, other autoimmune disease or uncontrolled infection led to exclusion of patients.

The TCR was taken from a woman between 18 and 29 years old with Graves' hyperthyroidism. Source material: peripheral blood or thyroid tissue (not recorded which). The J gene is TRBJ2-7, the V gene TRBV30; a weak D match, TRBD1 (6 bases). CDR3 residues: CAWSVQGYEQYF. The CDR3 DNA sequence: TGTGCCTGGAGTGTACAGGGCTACGAGCAGTACTTC.